Given below is one T cell receptor (beta chain) in context. Its antigen is still unknown. Time point indicated: baseline, week 1 (first vaccination visit). Treatment indicated: pre-vaccination baseline after standard-of-care therapy. Measured with immunoSEQ multiplex PCR; TCRdb has only the in-frame clones, and not every one. The sample yields 90,000 to 95,000 clones, 80% to 90% seen once. This sample was included in a study of a mutant IDH1 vaccine in newly diagnosed glioma. Study-wide results and caveats: Seemingly, top peripheral T cell clonotype changes bore no relation to pseudoprogression.

The CDR3 has 13 amino acids. The germline CDR1 and CDR2 sequences are LNHDA and SQIVND (reference sequence). Trimming cost V 7 bases and J 7 bases, with 16 bases left between them. This receptor was obtained from a woman aged 45-60 years with glioma. The sample here was PBMCs, taken from a glioma patient treated with radiotherapy, temozolomide or both. V gene TRBV19 combines with J gene TRBJ1-2; D ambiguous. CDR3 bases: TGTGCCAGTACTCTGGACCGGTGGGCTGGCTACACCTTC. Translated, it gives CASTLDRWAGYTF. The whole variable domain, remainder taken from reference TRBV19 and TRBJ1-2, is DGGITQSPKYLFRKEGQNVTLSCEQNLNHDAMYWYRQDPGQGLRLIYYSQIVNDFQKGDIAEGYSVSREKKESFPLTVTSAQKNPTAFYLCASTLDRWAGYTFGSGTRLTVV.